Listed here is a single T cell receptor beta chain. Its antigen is currently unknown. The CDR3 totals 15 residues. V shed 4 bases and J shed 2 bases, with 15 bases lying between them. Germline lookup yields CDR1 SGHAT and CDR2 FQNNGV. Repertoires were generated with immunoSEQ multiplex PCR, while TCRdb's copy carries only in-frame clones and drops some. The sample yields around 6,300 clones, about 90% seen once. The data were obtained in a study of blood T cell dynamics during melanoma immunotherapy. Noted time point: pre-treatment baseline. Whole-study results and caveats: Clones driving repertoire changes may be melanoma-specific or general immune activation.

The source was cell-free DNA from blood, collected from a patient treated with checkpoint blockade. The clonotype was recovered from a human donor with melanoma. V usage is TRBV11-2 and J usage is TRBJ2-7, with a possible D match to TRBD2 (6 bases). The CDR3 is CASSSPGLRAYEQYF. The CDR3 nucleotides read TGTGCCAGCAGCTCACCGGGACTCCGGGCCTACGAGCAGTACTTC.